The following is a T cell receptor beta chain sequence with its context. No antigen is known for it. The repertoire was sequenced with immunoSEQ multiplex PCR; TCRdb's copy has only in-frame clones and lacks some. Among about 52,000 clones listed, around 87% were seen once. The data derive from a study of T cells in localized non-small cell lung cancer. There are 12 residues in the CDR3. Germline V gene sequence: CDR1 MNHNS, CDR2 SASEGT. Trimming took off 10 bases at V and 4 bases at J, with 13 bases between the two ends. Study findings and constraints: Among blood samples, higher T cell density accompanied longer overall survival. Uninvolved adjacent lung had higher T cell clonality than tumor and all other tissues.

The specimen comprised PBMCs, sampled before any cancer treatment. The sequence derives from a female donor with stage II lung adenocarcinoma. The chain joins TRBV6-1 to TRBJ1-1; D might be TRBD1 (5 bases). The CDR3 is CATREWGTEAFF. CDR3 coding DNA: TGTGCCACCAGGGAATGGGGCACTGAAGCTTTCTTT.